This TCR beta chain stems from a study of Ad26.COV2.S vaccination and SARS-CoV-2 variants. The assay was immunoSEQ multiplex PCR, and TCRdb's table has in-frame clones only and misses some. Of 380,000 or so clones detected, 83% appear once; the ten largest clones hold approximately 7%. Treatment noted: about 20 received Ad26.COV2.S at low or high dose, single or two shots; about five received placebo; per-sample allocation not given. Samples analyzed were those drawn on day 63 after the first vaccine or placebo injection. It was Wuhan-strain SARS-CoV-2 spike that the Ad26 vaccine vector expressed. Unmatched junction bases numbered 12, after V lost 4 bases and J lost 6 bases. This CDR3 has 16 amino acids. Per germline, CDR1 MGHRA and CDR2 YSYEKL.

This clonotype was obtained from a person aged 18-65 years who received the Ad26.COV2.S COVID-19 vaccine or a placebo. This material consisted of peripheral blood, taken in a trial of Ad26.COV2.S vaccine versus placebo. This rearrangement joins TRBV4-1 to TRBJ2-1; 7 bases fit TRBD2. CDR3 in DNA: TGCGCCAGCAGCCTTATTCCTGGACTAGGACCCAATGAGCAGTTCTTC. This gives the protein CASSLIPGLGPNEQFF.